The clone carrying this T cell receptor (beta chain) was picked up a small number of times. Together with a sample-barcoded 5' primer, a J-beta primer mix was included in a second PCR lasting roughly 6 to 12 cycles. Each CDR3 protein gets one entry after TCRdb re-called the 5' RACE reads with MiXCR. The table shows under 2 million distinct CDR3 sequences, with almost 35% occurring only once. This sample was taken from a study of blood T cells in healthy people across ages. The V gene end was trimmed by 7 bases and the J gene end by 5 bases; junction bases not matched to a gene: 8. The CDR3 consists of 15 residues. Germline CDR1 and CDR2: ENHRY and SYGVKD.

The clonotype was recovered from a woman aged 25-40 years in good health. Sequenced: blood. The J gene is TRBJ2-1, the V gene TRBV10-3, with 10 bases identical to TRBD1. CDR3: CAIKPGTGVNNEQFF. The CDR3 coding sequence is TGTGCCATCAAACCCGGGACAGGGGTTAACAATGAGCAGTTCTTC.